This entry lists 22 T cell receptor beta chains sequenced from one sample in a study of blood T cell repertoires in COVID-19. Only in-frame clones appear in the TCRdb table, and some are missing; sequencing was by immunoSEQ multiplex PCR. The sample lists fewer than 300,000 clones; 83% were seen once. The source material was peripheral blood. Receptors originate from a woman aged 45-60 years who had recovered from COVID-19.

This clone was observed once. The CDR3 region is CASSAGLAKSTDTQYF. For the CDR3, the DNA is TGTGCCAGCAGCGCCGGACTAGCGAAAAGCACAGATACGCAGTATTTT. This chain links TRBV5-4 with TRBJ2-3; 9 nucleotides agree with TRBD2. The length of the CDR3 is 16 residues. After removal of 4 bases from V and 0 bases from J, the junction contained 6 bases not matched to a gene. Germline-derived CDR1 and CDR2 are SGHNT and YYREEE (reference sequence).

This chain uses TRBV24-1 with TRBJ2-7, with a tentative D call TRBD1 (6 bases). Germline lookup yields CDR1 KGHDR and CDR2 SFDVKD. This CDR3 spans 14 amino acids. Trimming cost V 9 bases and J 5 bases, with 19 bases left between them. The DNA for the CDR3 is TGTGCCACCGCCGCTGGGGGCAGGGGCAACGAGCAGTACTTC. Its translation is CATAAGGRGNEQYF.

The CDR3 DNA sequence: TGTGCCAGCAGTTACTCACCGACTAGCGGGAGGGCCGGGAATGAGCAGTTCTTC. Translating gives CASSYSPTSGRAGNEQFF. The genes are TRBV6-2 or TRBV6-3 and TRBJ2-1; 14 bases fit TRBD2. This CDR3 is 18 amino acids long. Germline trimming cut 0 bases from V and 7 bases from J; bases unmatched to any gene: 8. Germline V gene data show CDR1 as MNHEY and CDR2 as SVGEGT.

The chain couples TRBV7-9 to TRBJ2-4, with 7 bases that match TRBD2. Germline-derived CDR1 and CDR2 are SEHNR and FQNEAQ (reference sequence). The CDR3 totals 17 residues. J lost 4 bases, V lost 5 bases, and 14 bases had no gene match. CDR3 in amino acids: CASSAGGNPFLKNIQYF. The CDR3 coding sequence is TGTGCCAGCAGCGCCGGGGGGAATCCGTTTTTGAAAAACATTCAGTACTTC.

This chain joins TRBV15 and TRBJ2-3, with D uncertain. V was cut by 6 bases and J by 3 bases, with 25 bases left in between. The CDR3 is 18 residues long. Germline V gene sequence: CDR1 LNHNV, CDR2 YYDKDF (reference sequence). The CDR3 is CATRKEAWRSLRTDTQYF. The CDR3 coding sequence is TGTGCCACCAGGAAAGAAGCTTGGCGGAGCTTACGTACAGATACGCAGTATTTT. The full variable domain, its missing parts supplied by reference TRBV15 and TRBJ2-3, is DAMVIQNPRYQVTQFGKPVTLSCSQTLNHNVMYWYQQKSSQAPKLLFHYYDKDFNNEADTPDNFQSRRPNTSFCFLDIRSPGLGDTAMYLCATRKEAWRSLRTDTQYFGPGTRLTVL.

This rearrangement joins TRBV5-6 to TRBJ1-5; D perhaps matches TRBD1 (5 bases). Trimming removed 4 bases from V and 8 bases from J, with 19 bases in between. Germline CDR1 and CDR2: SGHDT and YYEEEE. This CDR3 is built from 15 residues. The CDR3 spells CASSIGKTPGEPQHF. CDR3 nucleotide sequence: TGTGCCAGCAGCATCGGCAAGACCCCGGGGGAGCCCCAGCATTTT.

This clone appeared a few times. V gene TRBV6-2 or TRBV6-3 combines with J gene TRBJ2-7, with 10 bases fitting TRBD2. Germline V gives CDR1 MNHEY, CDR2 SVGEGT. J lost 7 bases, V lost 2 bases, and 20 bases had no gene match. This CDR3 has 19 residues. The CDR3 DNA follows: TGTGCCAGCAGTTACGAGTTTTCGGCTAGCGGGAGAGAAACATGGGAGCAGTACTTC. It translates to CASSYEFSASGRETWEQYF.

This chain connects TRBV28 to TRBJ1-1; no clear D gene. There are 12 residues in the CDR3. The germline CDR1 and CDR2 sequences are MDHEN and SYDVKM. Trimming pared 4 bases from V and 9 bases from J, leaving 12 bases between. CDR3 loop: CASSSPQYQAFF. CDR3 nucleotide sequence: TGTGCCAGCAGTTCCCCACAGTACCAAGCTTTCTTT.

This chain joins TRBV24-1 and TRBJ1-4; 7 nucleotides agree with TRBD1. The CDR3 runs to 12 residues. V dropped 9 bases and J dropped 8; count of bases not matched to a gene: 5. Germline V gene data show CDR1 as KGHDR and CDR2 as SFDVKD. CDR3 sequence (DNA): TGTGCCACCCGGACAGGTTCGGAAAAACTGTTTTTT. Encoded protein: CATRTGSEKLFF.

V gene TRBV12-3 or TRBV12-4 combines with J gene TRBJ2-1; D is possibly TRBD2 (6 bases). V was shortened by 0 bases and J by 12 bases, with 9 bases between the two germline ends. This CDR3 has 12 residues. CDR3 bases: TGTGCCAGCAGTTTAGCTAGCGGAGGGCAGTTCTTC. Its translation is CASSLASGGQFF.

The CDR3 loop is CASSPGQGVDGYTF. The CDR3 DNA reads as TGTGCCAGCAGCCCCGGACAGGGCGTGGATGGCTACACCTTC. This chain joins TRBV9 and TRBJ1-2; 8 bases match TRBD1. Germline-derived CDR1 and CDR2 are SGDLS and YYNGEE. The CDR3 runs to 14 residues. J gave up 6 bases and V 4 bases, and 8 bases lay outside the gene matches. Drawing the rest from reference TRBV9 and TRBJ1-2, the complete variable domain is DSGVTQTPKHLITATGQRVTLRCSPRSGDLSVYWYQQSLDQGLQFLIQYYNGEERAKGNILERFSAQQFPDLHSELNLSSLELGDSALYFCASSPGQGVDGYTFGSGTRLTVV.

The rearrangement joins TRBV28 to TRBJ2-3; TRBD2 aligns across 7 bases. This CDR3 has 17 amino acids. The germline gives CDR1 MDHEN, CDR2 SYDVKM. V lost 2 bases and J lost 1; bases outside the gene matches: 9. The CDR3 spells CASSLTERDPRTDTQYF. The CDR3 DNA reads TGTGCCAGCAGTTTAACGGAGCGGGATCCCCGCACAGATACGCAGTATTTT.

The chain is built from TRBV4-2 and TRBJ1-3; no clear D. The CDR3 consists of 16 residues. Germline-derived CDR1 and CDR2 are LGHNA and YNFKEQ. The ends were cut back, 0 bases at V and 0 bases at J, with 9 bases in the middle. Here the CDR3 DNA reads TGTGCCAGCAGCCAAGAACTCCTCTTCTCTGGAAACACCATATATTTT. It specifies CASSQELLFSGNTIYF.

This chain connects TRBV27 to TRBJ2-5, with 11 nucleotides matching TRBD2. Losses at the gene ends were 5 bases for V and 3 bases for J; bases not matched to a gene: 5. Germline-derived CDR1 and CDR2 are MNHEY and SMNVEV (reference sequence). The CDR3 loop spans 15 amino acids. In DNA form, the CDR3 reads TGTGCCAGCAGTCTTAGCGGGAGGGGGAAAGAGACCCAGTACTTC. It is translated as CASSLSGRGKETQYF.

CDR3 in amino acids: CASSVAGLDGYTF. As DNA, the CDR3 is TGTGCCAGCAGCGTCGCAGGGCTGGATGGCTACACCTTC. This rearrangement joins TRBV7-2 to TRBJ1-2; possibly TRBD1 for D (5 bases). Trimming shortened V by 5 bases and J by 6 bases, and 13 bases separated the two germline ends. Looked up from germline, CDR1 is SGHTA and CDR2 is FQGNSA. The CDR3 is 13 residues long.

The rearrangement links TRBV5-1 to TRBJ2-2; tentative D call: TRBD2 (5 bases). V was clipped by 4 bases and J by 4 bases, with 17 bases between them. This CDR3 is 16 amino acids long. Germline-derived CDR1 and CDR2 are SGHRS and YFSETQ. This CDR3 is CASSREQSVGTGELFF. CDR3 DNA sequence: TGCGCCAGCAGCCGGGAACAAAGTGTTGGCACCGGGGAGCTGTTTTTT.

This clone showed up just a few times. The CDR3 DNA is TGCGCCAGCAGCTTGGTCCCAGGGGGCTCTGGCTACACCTTC. It codes for CASSLVPGGSGYTF. The chain is built from TRBV5-1 and TRBJ1-2; 8 bases match TRBD1. Germline loops: CDR1 SGHRS, CDR2 YFSETQ. J lost 7 bases, V lost 0 bases, and 5 bases had no gene match. The CDR3 has 14 amino acids.

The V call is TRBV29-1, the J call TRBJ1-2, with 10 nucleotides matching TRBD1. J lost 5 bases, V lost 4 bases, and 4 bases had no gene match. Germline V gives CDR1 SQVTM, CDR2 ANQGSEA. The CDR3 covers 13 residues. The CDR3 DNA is TGCAGCGTTGTGGGGACAGGGGTGTATGGCTACACCTTC. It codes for CSVVGTGVYGYTF.

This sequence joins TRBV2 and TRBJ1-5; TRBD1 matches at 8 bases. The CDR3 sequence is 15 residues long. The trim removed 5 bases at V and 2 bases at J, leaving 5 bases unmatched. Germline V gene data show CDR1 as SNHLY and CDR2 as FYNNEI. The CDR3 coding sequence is TGTGCCAGCAGTTGGGACAGGACCGGCAATCAGCCCCAGCATTTT. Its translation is CASSWDRTGNQPQHF.

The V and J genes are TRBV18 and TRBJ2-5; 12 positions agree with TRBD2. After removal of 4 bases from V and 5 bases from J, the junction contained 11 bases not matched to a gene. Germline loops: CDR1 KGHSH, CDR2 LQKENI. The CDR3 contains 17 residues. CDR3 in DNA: TGTGCCAGCTCACTTAAACTGACTAGCGGGAGAGGGGAGACCCAGTACTTC. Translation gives CASSLKLTSGRGETQYF.

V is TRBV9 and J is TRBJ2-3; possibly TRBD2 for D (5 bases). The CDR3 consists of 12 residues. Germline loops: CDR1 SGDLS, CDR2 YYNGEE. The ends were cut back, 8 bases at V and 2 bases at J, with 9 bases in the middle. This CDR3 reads CASGSLTDTQYF. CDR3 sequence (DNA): TGTGCCAGTGGGAGCCTCACAGATACGCAGTATTTT. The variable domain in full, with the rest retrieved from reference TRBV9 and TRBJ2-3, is DSGVTQTPKHLITATGQRVTLRCSPRSGDLSVYWYQQSLDQGLQFLIQYYNGEERAKGNILERFSAQQFPDLHSELNLSSLELGDSALYFCASGSLTDTQYFGPGTRLTVL.

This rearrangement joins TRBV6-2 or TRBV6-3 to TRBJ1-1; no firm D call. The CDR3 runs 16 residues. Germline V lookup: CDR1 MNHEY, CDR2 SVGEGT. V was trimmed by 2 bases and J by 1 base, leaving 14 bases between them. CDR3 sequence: CASSYRPGRRNTEAFF. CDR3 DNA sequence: TGTGCCAGCAGTTACCGACCTGGAAGGAGGAACACTGAAGCTTTCTTT.